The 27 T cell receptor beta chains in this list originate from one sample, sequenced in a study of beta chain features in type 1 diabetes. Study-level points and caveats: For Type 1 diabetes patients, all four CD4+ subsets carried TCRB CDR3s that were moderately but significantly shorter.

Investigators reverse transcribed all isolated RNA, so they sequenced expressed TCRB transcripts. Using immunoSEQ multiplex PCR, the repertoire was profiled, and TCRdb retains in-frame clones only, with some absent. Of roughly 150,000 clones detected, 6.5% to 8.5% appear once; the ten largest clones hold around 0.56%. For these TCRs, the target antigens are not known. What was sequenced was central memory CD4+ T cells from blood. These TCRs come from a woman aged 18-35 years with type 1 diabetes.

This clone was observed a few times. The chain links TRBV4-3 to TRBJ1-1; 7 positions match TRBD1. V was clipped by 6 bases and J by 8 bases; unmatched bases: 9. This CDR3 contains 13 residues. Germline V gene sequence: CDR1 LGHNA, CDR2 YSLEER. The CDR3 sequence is CASSRKGGVEAFF. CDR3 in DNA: TGCGCCAGCAGTAGGAAAGGGGGCGTAGAAGCTTTCTTT.

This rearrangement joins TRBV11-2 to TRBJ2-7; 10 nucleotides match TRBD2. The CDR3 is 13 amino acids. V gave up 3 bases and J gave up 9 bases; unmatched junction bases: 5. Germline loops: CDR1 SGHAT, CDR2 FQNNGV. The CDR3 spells CASSFERLAGQYF. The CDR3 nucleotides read TGTGCCAGCAGCTTCGAACGACTAGCGGGGCAGTACTTC.

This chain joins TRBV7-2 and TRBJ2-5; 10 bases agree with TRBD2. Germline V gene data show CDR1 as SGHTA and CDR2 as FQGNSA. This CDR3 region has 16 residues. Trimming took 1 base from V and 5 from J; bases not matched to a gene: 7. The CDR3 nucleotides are TGTGCCAGCAGCTTAGGCAGGCTAGCGGGAGCGGAGACCCAGTACTTC. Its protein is CASSLGRLAGAETQYF.

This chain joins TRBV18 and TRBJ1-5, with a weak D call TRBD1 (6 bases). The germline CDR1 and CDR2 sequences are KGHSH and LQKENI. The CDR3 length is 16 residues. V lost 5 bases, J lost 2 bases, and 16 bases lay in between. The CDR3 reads CASSSSRGSGNQPQHF. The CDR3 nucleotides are TGTGCCAGCTCATCTTCGAGGGGGTCGGGCAATCAGCCCCAGCATTTT.

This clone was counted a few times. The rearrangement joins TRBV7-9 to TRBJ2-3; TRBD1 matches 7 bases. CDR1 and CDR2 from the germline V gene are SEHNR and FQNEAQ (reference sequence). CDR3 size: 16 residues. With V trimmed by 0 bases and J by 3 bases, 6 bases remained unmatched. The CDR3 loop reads CASSLAKGAQTDTQYF. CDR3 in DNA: TGTGCCAGCAGCTTAGCGAAGGGGGCGCAGACAGATACGCAGTATTTT.

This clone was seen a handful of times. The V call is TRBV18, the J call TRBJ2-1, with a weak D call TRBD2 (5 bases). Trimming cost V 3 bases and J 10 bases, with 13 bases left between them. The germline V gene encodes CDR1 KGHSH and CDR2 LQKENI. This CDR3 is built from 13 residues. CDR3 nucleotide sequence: TGTGCCAGCTCACCCCTACTAGGTGAGGAGCAGTTCTTC. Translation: CASSPLLGEEQFF.

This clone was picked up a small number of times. CDR3 amino acids: CASSLWGTGTGASYGYTF. DNA of the CDR3: TGTGCCAGCAGTTTATGGGGAACCGGGACAGGGGCTTCCTATGGCTACACCTTC. The V call is TRBV27, the J call TRBJ1-2; 10 nucleotides align to TRBD1. Germline V CDR1 and CDR2: MNHEY, SMNVEV (reference sequence). The CDR3 consists of 18 residues. J was trimmed by 4 bases and V by 1 base; bases with no gene match: 12.

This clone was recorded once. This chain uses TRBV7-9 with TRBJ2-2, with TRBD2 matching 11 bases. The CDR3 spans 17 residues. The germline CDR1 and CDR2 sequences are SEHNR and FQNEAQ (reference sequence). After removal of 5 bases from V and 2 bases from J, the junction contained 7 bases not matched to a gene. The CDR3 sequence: CASSPTSGKPNTGELFF. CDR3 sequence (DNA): TGTGCCAGCAGCCCGACTAGCGGGAAACCTAACACCGGGGAGCTGTTTTTT.

The CDR3 protein is CASSQIYDRGMINEQFF. CDR3 in DNA: TGTGCCAGCAGCCAAATTTATGATAGGGGGATGATCAATGAGCAGTTCTTC. The V and J genes are TRBV4-2 and TRBJ2-1, with a possible D match to TRBD1 (6 bases). The CDR3 is made up of 17 amino acids. The V gene lost 2 bases and the J gene lost 6 bases, with 20 bases spanning the gap. Germline lookup yields CDR1 LGHNA and CDR2 YNFKEQ.

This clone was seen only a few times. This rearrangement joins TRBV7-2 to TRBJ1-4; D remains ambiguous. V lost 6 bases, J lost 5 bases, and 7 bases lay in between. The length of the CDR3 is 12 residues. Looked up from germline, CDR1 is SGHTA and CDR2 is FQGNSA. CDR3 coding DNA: TGTGCCAGCAGTCAATCAAATGAAAAACTGTTTTTT. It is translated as CASSQSNEKLFF.

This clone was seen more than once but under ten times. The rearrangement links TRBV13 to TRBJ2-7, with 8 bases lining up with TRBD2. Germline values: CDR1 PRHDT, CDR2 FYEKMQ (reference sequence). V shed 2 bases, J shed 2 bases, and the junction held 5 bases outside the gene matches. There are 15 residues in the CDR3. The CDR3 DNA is TGTGCCAGCAGCTTAAAAGCGGGGGAGACCTACGAGCAGTACTTC. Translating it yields CASSLKAGETYEQYF.

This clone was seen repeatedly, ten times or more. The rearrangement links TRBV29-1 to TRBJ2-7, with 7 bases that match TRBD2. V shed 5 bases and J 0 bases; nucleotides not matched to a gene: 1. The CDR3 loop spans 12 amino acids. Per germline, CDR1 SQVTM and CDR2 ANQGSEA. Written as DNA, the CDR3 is TGCAGCGTTTGGGAGGGCTCCTACGAGCAGTACTTC. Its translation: CSVWEGSYEQYF.

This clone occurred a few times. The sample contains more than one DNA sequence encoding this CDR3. CDR3 in DNA: TGTGCCAGCAGCTTCCGGAACACTGAAGCTTTCTTT. Amino acid sequence: CASSFRNTEAFF. The rearrangement links TRBV7-8 to TRBJ1-1; D not certain. CDR1 and CDR2 from the germline V gene are SGHVS and FQNEAQ. V was shortened by 3 bases and J by 1 base, with 3 bases between the two germline ends. CDR3 length: 12 residues.

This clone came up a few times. The CDR3 region has the DNA TGTGCCACCAGCAGAGACCCAGGGCCTAGTAATGAAAAACTGTTTTTT. This encodes CATSRDPGPSNEKLFF. This chain links TRBV15 with TRBJ1-4, with D tentatively TRBD1 (5 bases). CDR1 and CDR2 (germline): LNHNV, YYDKDF (reference sequence). This CDR3 region has 16 residues. The ends were cut back, 0 bases at V and 4 bases at J, with 12 bases in the middle.

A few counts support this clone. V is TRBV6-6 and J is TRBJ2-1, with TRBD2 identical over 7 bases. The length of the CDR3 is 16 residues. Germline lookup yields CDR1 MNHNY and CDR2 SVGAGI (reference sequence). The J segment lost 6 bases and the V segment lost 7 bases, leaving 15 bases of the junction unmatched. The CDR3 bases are TGTGCCAGCACCCCCCCGTGGACTAGAATTATCAATGAGCAGTTCTTC. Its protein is CASTPPWTRIINEQFF.

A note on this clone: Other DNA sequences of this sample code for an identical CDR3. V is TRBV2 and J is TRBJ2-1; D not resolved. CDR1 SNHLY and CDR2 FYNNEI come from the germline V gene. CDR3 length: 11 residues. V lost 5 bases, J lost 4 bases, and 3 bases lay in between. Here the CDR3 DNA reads TGTGCCAGCAGTCCGTACAATGAGCAGTTCTTC. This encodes CASSPYNEQFF.

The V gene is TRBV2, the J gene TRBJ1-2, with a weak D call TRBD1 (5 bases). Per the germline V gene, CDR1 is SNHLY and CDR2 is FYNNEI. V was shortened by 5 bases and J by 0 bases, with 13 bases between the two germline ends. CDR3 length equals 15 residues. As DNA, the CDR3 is TGTGCCAGCAGTAATCCGGGGGGAACTAACTATGGCTACACCTTC. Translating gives CASSNPGGTNYGYTF.

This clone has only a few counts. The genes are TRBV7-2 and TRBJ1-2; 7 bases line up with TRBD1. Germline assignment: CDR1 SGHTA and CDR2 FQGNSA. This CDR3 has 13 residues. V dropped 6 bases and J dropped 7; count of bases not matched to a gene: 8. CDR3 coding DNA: TGTGCCAGCAGTTCCCAGGGGGTGGGTGGCTACACCTTC. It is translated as CASSSQGVGGYTF.

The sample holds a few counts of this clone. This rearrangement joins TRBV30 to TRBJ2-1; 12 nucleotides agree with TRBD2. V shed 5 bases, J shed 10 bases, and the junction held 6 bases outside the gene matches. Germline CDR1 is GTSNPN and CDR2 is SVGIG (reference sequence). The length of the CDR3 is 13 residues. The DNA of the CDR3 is TGTGCCTGGGGACGACTAGCGGGAGCGGAGCAGTTCTTC. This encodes CAWGRLAGAEQFF.

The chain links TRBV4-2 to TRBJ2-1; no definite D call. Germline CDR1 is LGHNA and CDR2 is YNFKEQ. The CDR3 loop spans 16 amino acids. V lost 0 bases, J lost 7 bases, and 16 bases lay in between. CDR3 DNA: TGTGCCAGCAGCCAAGATCAGTTGGGCACTTGGAATGAGCAGTTCTTC. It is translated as CASSQDQLGTWNEQFF.

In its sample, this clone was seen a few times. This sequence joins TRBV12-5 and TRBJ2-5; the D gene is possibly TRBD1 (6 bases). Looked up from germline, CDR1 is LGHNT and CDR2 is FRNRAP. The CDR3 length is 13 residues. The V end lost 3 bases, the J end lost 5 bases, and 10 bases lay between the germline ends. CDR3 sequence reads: CASGLTGTETQYF. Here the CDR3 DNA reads TGTGCTAGTGGTTTAACAGGGACGGAGACCCAGTACTTC.

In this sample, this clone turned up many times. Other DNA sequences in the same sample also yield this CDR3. The CDR3 nucleotides read TGTGCCAGCAGTTCTTACAATGAGCAGTTCTTC. Protein: CASSSYNEQFF. This rearrangement joins TRBV5-6 to TRBJ2-1; D is unclear. Trimming cost V 5 bases and J 4 bases, with 4 bases left between them. This CDR3 spans 11 amino acids. CDR1 is SGHDT, CDR2 YYEEEE, per germline.

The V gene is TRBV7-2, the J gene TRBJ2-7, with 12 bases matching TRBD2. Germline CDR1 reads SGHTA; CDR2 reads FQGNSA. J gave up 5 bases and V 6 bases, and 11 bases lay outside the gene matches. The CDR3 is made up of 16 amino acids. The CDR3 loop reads CASSHEPLAGGDEQYF. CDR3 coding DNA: TGTGCCAGCAGTCACGAACCTCTAGCGGGAGGGGACGAGCAGTACTTC.

CDR3 loop: CASSKQGLVAFF. As DNA, the CDR3 is TGTGCCAGCAGCAAACAGGGGCTGGTAGCTTTCTTT. The rearrangement uses TRBV28 and TRBJ1-1, with 7 bases that match TRBD1. The CDR3 length is 12 residues. The germline V gene has CDR1 MDHEN and CDR2 SYDVKM. V gave up 6 bases and J gave up 10 bases; unmatched junction bases: 8. Combining the CDR3 with reference TRBV28 and TRBJ1-1 gives the whole variable domain DVKVTQSSRYLVKRTGEKVFLECVQDMDHENMFWYRQDPGLGLRLIYFSYDVKMKEKGDIPEGYSVSREKKERFSLILESASTNQTSMYLCASSKQGLVAFFGQGTRLTVV.

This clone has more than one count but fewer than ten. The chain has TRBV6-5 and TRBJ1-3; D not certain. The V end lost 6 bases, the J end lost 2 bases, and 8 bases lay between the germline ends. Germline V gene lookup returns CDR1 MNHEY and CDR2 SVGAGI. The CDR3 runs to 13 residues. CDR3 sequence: CASRLVAGNTIYF. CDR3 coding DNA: TGTGCCAGCAGACTCGTTGCTGGAAACACCATATATTTT.

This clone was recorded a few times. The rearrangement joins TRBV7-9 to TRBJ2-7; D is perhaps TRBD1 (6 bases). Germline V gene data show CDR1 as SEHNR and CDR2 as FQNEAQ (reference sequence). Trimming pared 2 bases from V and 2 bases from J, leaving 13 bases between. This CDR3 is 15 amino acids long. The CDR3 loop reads CASSLFGTNAYEQYF. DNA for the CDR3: TGTGCCAGCAGCTTATTCGGGACAAACGCCTACGAGCAGTACTTC. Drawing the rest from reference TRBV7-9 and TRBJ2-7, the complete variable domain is DTGVSQNPRHKITKRGQNVTFRCDPISEHNRLYWYRQTLGQGPEFLTYFQNEAQLEKSRLLSDRFSAERPKGSFSTLEIQRTEQGDSAMYLCASSLFGTNAYEQYFGPGTRLTVT.

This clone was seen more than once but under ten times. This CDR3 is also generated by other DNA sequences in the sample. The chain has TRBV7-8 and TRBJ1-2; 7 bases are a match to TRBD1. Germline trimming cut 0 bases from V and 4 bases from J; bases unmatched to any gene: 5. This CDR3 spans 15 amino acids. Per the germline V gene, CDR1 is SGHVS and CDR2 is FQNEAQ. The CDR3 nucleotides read TGTGCCAGCAGCTTAGCGGGTGACAGGGCCTATGGCTACACCTTC. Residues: CASSLAGDRAYGYTF.